One TCR beta chain is described in this entry. Its antigen is unidentified. The data originate from a study of cytomegalovirus exposure and HLA in healthy donors. Findings and caveats of the study: Among the most significant clusters, several appeared linked to common viral pathogens in a later analysis. There were some public TCRs occurring in many donors, but most TCR sequences were rare.

The PCR employed 60 Vbeta primers together with 13 Jbeta primers. The protocol was immunoSEQ multiplex PCR, while the TCRdb copy is restricted to in-frame clones and leaves out a portion. The sample yields about 150,000 clones, 75% to 90% seen once. Material for sequencing was PBMCs. This TCR came from a male donor in good health and CMV-seropositive.

CDR3 loop: CASTLDRGPEAFF. The CDR3 DNA follows: TGCGCCAGCACTCTGGACAGGGGACCTGAAGCTTTCTTT. This chain uses TRBV5-1 with TRBJ1-1; TRBD1 agrees at 9 bases. The CDR3 extends over 13 amino acids. J was trimmed by 6 bases and V by 6 bases; bases with no gene match: 6. Per germline, CDR1 SGHRS and CDR2 YFSETQ.